This record concerns one T cell receptor (beta chain) sequence. What it recognizes is unknown. This sample is part of a study of OX40 agonist ivuxolimab in advanced cancers. Looking at the study overall: While on treatment, patients had intravenous ivuxolimab at 0.01 to 10 mg/kg every 2 weeks. Study-wide points: At 0.1 to 3.0 mg/kg and by week 6, clonal expansion occurred in CD4+ and CD8+ blood T cells. Compared with CD4+, CD8+ T cells on average had more expanded clones.

This table comes from immunoSEQ multiplex PCR, and its TCRdb copy is limited to in-frame clones, with some not included. The repertoire includes tens of thousands of clones, around nine tenths of them detected once, and about 13% sits in the top ten. CDR1 is SGHKS and CDR2 is YYEKEE in the germline V gene (reference sequence). There are 13 residues in the CDR3. The junction had 3 bases not matched to a gene; V was cut back by 4 bases and J by 3 bases. Sequenced here: CD4+ or CD8+ T cells sorted from blood, sampled in a trial of the OX40 agonist ivuxolimab. The J gene is TRBJ2-7, the V gene TRBV5-5, with TRBD1 matching 8 bases. The receptor was isolated from an adult with an advanced solid tumor such as melanoma, head and neck, liver or kidney cancer. Written as DNA, the CDR3 is TGTGCCAGCAGCCAAGACAGGGGCTACGAGCAGTACTTC. This translates into CASSQDRGYEQYF.